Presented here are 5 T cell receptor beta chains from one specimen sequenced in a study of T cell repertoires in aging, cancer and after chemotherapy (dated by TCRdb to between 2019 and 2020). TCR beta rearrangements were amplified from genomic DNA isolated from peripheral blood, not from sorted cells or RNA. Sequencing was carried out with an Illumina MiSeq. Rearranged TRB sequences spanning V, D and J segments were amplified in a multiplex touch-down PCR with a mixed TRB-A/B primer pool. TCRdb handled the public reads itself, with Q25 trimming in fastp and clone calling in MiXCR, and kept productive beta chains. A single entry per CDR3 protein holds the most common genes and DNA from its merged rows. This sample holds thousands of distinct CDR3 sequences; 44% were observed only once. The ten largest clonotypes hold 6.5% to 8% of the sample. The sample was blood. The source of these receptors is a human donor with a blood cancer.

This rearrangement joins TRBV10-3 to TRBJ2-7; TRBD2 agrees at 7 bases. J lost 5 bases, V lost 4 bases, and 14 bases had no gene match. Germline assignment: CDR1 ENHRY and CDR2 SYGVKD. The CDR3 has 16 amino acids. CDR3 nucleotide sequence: TGTGCCATCAGTGCTCCGCTGGGCGGGAGAGAGAACGAGCAGTACTTC. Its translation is CAISAPLGGRENEQYF.

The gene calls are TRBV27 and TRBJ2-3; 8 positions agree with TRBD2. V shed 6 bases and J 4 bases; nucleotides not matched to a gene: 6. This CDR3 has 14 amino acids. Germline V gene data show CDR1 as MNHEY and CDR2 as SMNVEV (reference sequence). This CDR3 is CASSLRLASDTQYF. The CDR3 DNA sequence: TGTGCCAGCAGCTTAAGACTAGCGTCAGATACGCAGTATTTT.

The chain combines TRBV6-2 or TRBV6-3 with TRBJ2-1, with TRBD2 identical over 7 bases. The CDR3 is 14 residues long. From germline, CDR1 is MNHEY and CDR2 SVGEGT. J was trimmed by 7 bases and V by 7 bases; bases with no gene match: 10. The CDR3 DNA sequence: TGTGCCAGCACCGGGGCGGGAGTACCTAATGAGCAGTTCTTC. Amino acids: CASTGAGVPNEQFF.

CDR3 coding DNA: TGTGCCTGGAGTCAGCCTAACTATGGCTACACCTTC. Translated, it gives CAWSQPNYGYTF. This chain joins TRBV30 and TRBJ1-2, with D unclear. V lost 2 bases and J 0 bases, leaving 4 bases between the germline ends. The germline V gene encodes CDR1 GTSNPN and CDR2 SVGIG (reference sequence). This CDR3 has 12 amino acids.

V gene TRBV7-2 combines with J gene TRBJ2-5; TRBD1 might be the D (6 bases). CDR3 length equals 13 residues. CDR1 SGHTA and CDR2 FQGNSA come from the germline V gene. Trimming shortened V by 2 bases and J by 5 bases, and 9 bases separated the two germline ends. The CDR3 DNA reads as TGTGCCAGCAGCTTAAACAGGGCGGAGACCCAGTACTTC. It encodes CASSLNRAETQYF. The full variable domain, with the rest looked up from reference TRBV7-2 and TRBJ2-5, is GAGVSQSPSNKVTEKGKDVELRCDPISGHTALYWYRQSLGQGLEFLIYFQGNSAPDKSGLPSDRFSAERTGGSVSTLTIQRTQQEDSAVYLCASSLNRAETQYFGPGTRLLVL.